This TCR beta chain was recovered during a study of monozygotic twins with inflammatory bowel disease. Concerning this clonotype: What it binds is unknown.

Study conclusions and caveats: Healthy co-twins showed greater TCRbeta diversity (inverse Simpson) than IBD patients. The analysis yielded no support for one strong signal or clonotype associated with IBD.

Germline V CDR1 and CDR2: MDHEN, SYDVKM. This CDR3 region has 14 residues. Approximately 4,000 ng of total RNA went into each TCR library. TCRdb re-called the 5' RACE reads and catalogs CDR3 proteins one per entry, DNA excluded. The sample totals fewer than 550,000 distinct CDR3 sequences. The chain employs TRBV28 and TRBJ1-1. The source is a human donor with ulcerative colitis or Crohn's disease, or a healthy co-twin of an affected twin (not recorded which). Material: blood. The CDR3 sequence is CASSLSGDTIEAFF.